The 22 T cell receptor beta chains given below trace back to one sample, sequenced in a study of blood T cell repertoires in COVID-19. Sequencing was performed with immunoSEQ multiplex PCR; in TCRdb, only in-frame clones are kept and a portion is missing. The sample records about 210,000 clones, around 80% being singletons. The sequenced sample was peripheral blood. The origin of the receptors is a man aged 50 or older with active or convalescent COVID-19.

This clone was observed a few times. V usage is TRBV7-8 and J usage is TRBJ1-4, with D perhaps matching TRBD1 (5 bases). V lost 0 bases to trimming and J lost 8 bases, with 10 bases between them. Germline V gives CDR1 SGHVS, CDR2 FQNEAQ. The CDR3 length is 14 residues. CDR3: CASSLAPGREKLFF. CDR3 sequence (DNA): TGTGCCAGCAGCTTAGCTCCAGGGCGCGAAAAACTGTTTTTT.

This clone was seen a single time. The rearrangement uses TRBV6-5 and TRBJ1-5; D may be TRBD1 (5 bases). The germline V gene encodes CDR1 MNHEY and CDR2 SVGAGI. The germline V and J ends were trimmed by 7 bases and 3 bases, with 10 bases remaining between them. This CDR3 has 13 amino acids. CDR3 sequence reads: CASTRGYNQPQHF. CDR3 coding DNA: TGTGCCAGCACCCGGGGGTACAATCAGCCCCAGCATTTT.

This CDR3 is CATGQGDYGYTF. Written as DNA, the CDR3 is TGTGCCACAGGACAGGGGGACTATGGCTACACCTTC. This rearrangement joins TRBV10-3 to TRBJ1-2; 10 bases align to TRBD1. Germline V gene data show CDR1 as ENHRY and CDR2 as SYGVKD. J was trimmed by 3 bases and V by 10 bases; bases with no gene match: 2. The CDR3 has 12 residues.

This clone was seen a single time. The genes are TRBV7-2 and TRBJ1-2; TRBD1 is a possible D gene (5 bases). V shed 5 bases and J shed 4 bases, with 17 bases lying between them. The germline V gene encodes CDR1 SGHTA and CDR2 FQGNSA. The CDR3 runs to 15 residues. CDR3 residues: CASSQQRAGVYGYTF. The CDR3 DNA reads TGTGCCAGCAGCCAGCAGCGTGCGGGGGTCTATGGCTACACCTTC. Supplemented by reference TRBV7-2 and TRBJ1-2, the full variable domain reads GAGVSQSPSNKVTEKGKDVELRCDPISGHTALYWYRQSLGQGLEFLIYFQGNSAPDKSGLPSDRFSAERTGGSVSTLTIQRTQQEDSAVYLCASSQQRAGVYGYTFGSGTRLTVV.

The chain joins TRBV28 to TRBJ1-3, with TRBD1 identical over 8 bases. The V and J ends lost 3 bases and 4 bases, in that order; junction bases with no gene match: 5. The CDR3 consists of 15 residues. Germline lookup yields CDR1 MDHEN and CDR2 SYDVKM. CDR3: CASSFAGGSGNTIYF. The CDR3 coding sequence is TGTGCCAGCAGTTTTGCAGGGGGCTCAGGAAACACCATATATTTT.

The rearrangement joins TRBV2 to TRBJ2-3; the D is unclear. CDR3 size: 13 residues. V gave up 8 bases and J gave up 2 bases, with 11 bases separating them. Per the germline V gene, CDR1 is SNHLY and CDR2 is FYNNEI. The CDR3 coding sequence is TGTGCCAGCGTCCCCCAGAACACAGATACGCAGTATTTT. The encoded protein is CASVPQNTDTQYF. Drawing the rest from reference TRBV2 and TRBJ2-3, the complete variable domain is EPEVTQTPSHQVTQMGQEVILRCVPISNHLYFYWYRQILGQKVEFLVSFYNNEISEKSEIFDDQFSVERPDGSNFTLKIRSTKLEDSAMYFCASVPQNTDTQYFGPGTRLTVL.

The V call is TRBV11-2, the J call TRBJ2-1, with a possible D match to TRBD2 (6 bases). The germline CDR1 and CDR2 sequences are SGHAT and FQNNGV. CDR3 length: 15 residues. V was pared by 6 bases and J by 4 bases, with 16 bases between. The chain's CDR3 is CASRAGQIFYNEQFF. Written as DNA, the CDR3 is TGTGCCAGCAGGGCGGGGCAGATTTTTTACAATGAGCAGTTCTTC. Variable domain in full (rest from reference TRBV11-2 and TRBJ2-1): EAGVAQSPRYKIIEKRQSVAFWCNPISGHATLYWYQQILGQGPKLLIQFQNNGVVDDSQLPKDRFSAERLKGVDSTLKIQPAKLEDSAVYLCASRAGQIFYNEQFFGPGTRLTVL.

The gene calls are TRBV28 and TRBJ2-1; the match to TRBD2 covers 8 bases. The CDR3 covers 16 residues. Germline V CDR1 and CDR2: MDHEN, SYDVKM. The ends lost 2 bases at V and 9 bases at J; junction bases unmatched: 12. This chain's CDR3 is CASSLSGERELSEQFF. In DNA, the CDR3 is TGTGCCAGCAGTTTAAGCGGGGAGCGGGAGCTGAGTGAGCAGTTCTTC. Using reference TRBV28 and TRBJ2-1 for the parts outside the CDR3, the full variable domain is DVKVTQSSRYLVKRTGEKVFLECVQDMDHENMFWYRQDPGLGLRLIYFSYDVKMKEKGDIPEGYSVSREKKERFSLILESASTNQTSMYLCASSLSGERELSEQFFGPGTRLTVL.

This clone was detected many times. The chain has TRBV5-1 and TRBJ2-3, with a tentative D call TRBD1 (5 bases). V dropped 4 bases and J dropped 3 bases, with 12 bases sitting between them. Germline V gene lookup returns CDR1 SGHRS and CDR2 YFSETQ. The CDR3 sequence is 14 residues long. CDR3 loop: CASSLGEVTDTQYF. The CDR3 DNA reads TGCGCCAGCAGCCTAGGGGAAGTAACAGATACGCAGTATTTT. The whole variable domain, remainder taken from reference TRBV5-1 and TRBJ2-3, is KAGVTQTPRYLIKTRGQQVTLSCSPISGHRSVSWYQQTPGQGLQFLFEYFSETQRNKGNFPGRFSGRQFSNSRSEMNVSTLELGDSALYLCASSLGEVTDTQYFGPGTRLTVL.

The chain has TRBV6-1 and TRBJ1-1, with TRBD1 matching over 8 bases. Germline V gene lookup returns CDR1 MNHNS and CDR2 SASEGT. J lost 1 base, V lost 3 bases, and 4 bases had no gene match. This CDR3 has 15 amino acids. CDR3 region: CASSETGVQNTEAFF. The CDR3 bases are TGTGCCAGCAGTGAGACAGGGGTCCAGAACACTGAAGCTTTCTTT.

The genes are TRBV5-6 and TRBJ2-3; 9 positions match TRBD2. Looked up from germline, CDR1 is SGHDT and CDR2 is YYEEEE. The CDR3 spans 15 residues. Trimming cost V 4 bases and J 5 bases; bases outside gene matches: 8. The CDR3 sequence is CASSLRGGRLDTQYF. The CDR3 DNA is TGTGCCAGCAGCCTGCGGGGGGGCCGATTAGATACGCAGTATTTT.

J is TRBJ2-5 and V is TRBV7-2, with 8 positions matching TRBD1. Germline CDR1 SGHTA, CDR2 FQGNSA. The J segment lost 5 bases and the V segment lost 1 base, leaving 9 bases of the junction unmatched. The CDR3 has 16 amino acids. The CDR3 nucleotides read TGTGCCAGCAGCTTAGGGGCAGGGGGCGCTTGGGAGACCCAGTACTTC. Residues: CASSLGAGGAWETQYF.

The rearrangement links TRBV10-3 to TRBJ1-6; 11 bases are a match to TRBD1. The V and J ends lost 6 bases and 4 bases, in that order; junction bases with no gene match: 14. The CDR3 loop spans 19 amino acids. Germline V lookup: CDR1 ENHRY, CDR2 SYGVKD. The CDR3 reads CAIRTPGQGEGGYNSPLHF. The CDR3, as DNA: TGTGCCATCAGGACACCGGGACAGGGGGAAGGAGGATATAATTCACCCCTCCACTTT.

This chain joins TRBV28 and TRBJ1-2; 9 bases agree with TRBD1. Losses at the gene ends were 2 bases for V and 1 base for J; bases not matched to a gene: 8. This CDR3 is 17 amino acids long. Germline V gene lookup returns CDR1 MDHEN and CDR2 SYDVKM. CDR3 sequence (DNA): TGTGCCAGCAGTTTAGGGATCGGGACAGGGATTAACTATGGCTACACCTTC. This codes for CASSLGIGTGINYGYTF.

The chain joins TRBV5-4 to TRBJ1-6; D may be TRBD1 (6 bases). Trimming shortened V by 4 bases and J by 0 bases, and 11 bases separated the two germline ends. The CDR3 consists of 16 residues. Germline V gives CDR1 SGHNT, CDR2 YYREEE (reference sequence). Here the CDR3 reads CASSPGQNSYNSPLHF. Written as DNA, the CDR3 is TGTGCCAGCAGCCCCGGACAGAACTCCTATAATTCACCCCTCCACTTT.

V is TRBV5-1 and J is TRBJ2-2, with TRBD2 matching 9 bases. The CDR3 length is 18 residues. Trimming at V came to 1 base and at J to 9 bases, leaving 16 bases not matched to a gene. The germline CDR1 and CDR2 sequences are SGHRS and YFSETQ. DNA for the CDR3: TGCGCCAGCAGCTTGCCGTCGGTGACTAGCGGCCCACCGAGGGAGCTGTTTTTT. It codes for CASSLPSVTSGPPRELFF.

The CDR3 loop is CASSLGQGHYEQYF. The CDR3, as DNA: TGTGCCAGCAGCCTCGGACAGGGCCACTACGAGCAGTACTTC. The chain employs TRBV6-5 and TRBJ2-7, with 8 bases lining up with TRBD1. J was trimmed by 3 bases and V by 6 bases; bases with no gene match: 7. CDR3 length: 14 residues. Germline loops: CDR1 MNHEY, CDR2 SVGAGI.

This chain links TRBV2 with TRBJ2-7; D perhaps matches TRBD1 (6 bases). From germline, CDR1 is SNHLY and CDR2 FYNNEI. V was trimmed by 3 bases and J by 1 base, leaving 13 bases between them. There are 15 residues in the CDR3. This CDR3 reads CASSESRTGSYEQYF. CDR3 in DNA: TGTGCCAGCAGTGAGAGTAGAACAGGGTCCTACGAGCAGTACTTC.

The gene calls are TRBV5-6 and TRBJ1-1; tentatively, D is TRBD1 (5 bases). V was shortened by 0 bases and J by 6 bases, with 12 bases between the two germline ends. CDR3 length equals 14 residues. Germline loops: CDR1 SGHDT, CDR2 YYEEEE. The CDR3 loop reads CASSLGGEGSEAFF. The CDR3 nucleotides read TGTGCCAGCAGCTTGGGGGGCGAAGGCTCTGAAGCTTTCTTT.

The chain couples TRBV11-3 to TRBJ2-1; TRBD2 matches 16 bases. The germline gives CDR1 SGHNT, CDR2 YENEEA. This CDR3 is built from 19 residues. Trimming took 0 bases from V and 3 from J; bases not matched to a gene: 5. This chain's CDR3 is CASSLDGTSGGAYYNEQFF. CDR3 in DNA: TGTGCCAGCAGCTTAGATGGGACTAGCGGGGGGGCGTACTACAATGAGCAGTTCTTC.

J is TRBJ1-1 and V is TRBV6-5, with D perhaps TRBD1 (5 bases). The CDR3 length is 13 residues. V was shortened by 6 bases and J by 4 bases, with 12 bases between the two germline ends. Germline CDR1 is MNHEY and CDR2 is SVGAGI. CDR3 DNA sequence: TGTGCCAGCAGACCAGGGTGGGGCACTGAAGCTTTCTTT. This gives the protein CASRPGWGTEAFF.

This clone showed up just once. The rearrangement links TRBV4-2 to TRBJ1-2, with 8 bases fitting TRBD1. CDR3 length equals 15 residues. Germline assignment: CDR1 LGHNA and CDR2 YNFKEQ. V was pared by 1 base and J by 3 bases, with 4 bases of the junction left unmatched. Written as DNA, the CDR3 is TGTGCCAGCAGCCAAGGGACAGGGATGGACTATGGCTACACCTTC. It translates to CASSQGTGMDYGYTF.